The 22 T cell receptor beta chains given below trace back to one sample, sequenced in a study of blood T cell repertoires in COVID-19. Only in-frame clones appear in the TCRdb table, and some are missing; sequencing was by immunoSEQ multiplex PCR. Among 150,000 to 200,000 clones listed, under 95% were seen once. The sample taken for sequencing was peripheral blood. Receptor source: a man between 60 and 75 years old with active or convalescent COVID-19.

The rearrangement links TRBV29-1 to TRBJ1-2; 9 nucleotides match TRBD1. The germline V gene has CDR1 SQVTM and CDR2 ANQGSEA. This CDR3 is 15 amino acids long. V lost 1 base, J lost 8 bases, and 11 bases stayed unmatched. The CDR3 DNA sequence: TGCAGCGTTGAAGTCAGGACAGGGGTGGGATTGGGCTACACCTTC. Translation gives CSVEVRTGVGLGYTF.

The chain employs TRBV15 and TRBJ2-4; D is perhaps TRBD2 (6 bases). The CDR3 loop spans 15 amino acids. Trimming left V 0 bases short and J 11 bases short, with 17 bases between. Germline V lookup: CDR1 LNHNV, CDR2 YYDKDF (reference sequence). The CDR3 bases are TGTGCCACCAGCAGAGATGGTCTTGGAGGGCGATTTCAGTACTTC. Its protein product is CATSRDGLGGRFQYF.

The chain combines TRBV28 with TRBJ2-2; tentative D call: TRBD1 (6 bases). V lost 6 bases and J 6 bases, leaving 11 bases between the germline ends. There are 13 residues in the CDR3. Germline V gene data show CDR1 as MDHEN and CDR2 as SYDVKM. CDR3 nucleotides: TGTGCCAGCAGCAGTTACAGGGCCGGGGAGCTGTTTTTT. It encodes CASSSYRAGELFF. The full variable domain, rest sourced from reference TRBV28 and TRBJ2-2, is DVKVTQSSRYLVKRTGEKVFLECVQDMDHENMFWYRQDPGLGLRLIYFSYDVKMKEKGDIPEGYSVSREKKERFSLILESASTNQTSMYLCASSSYRAGELFFGEGSRLTVL.

The genes are TRBV30 and TRBJ1-5; 10 positions agree with TRBD1. Trimming at V came to 4 bases and at J to 2 bases, leaving 5 bases not matched to a gene. This CDR3 is 15 amino acids long. From germline, CDR1 is GTSNPN and CDR2 SVGIG (reference sequence). CDR3 sequence (DNA): TGTGCCTGGAACCCAGGACAGGGGGGCAATCAGCCCCAGCATTTT. This codes for CAWNPGQGGNQPQHF.

The chain recombines TRBV7-9 with TRBJ2-5; 7 bases are shared with TRBD1. There are 15 residues in the CDR3. Germline values: CDR1 SEHNR, CDR2 FQNEAQ (reference sequence). Losses at the gene ends were 10 bases for V and 1 base for J; bases not matched to a gene: 12. The CDR3 nucleotides read TGTGCCATCCCCACGGGACAGCTAGTCCAAGAGACCCAGTACTTC. This sequence encodes CAIPTGQLVQETQYF. The full variable domain, completed using reference TRBV7-9 and TRBJ2-5, is DTGVSQNPRHKITKRGQNVTFRCDPISEHNRLYWYRQTLGQGPEFLTYFQNEAQLEKSRLLSDRFSAERPKGSFSTLEIQRTEQGDSAMYLCAIPTGQLVQETQYFGPGTRLLVL.

V usage is TRBV7-9 and J usage is TRBJ2-2, with D maybe TRBD1 (6 bases). Trimming left V 5 bases short and J 10 bases short, with 8 bases between. The germline CDR1 and CDR2 sequences are SEHNR and FQNEAQ (reference sequence). The CDR3 runs 11 residues. CDR3 region: CASSQGPELFF. In DNA form, the CDR3 reads TGTGCCAGCAGCCAGGGGCCGGAGCTGTTTTTT.

The chain recombines TRBV4-1 with TRBJ2-3, with 8 bases lining up with TRBD1. In germline, CDR1 is MGHRA, CDR2 YSYEKL. This CDR3 contains 15 residues. J lost 1 base, V lost 0 bases, and 0 bases had no gene match. CDR3 sequence (DNA): TGCGCCAGCAGCCAAGAGGGACAGGGCACAGATACGCAGTATTTT. Protein: CASSQEGQGTDTQYF.

This clone has a handful of counts. V is TRBV20-1 and J is TRBJ2-7; D is undetermined. The V gene's germline CDR1 is DFQATT and CDR2 SNEGSKA (reference sequence). The CDR3 consists of 11 residues. V was trimmed by 4 bases and J by 5 bases, leaving 9 bases between them. The CDR3 sequence: CSATSGHEQYF. The DNA for the CDR3 is TGCAGTGCTACCTCAGGTCACGAGCAGTACTTC.

V is TRBV5-1 and J is TRBJ1-2; the match to TRBD1 covers 10 bases. Germline CDR1 reads SGHRS; CDR2 reads YFSETQ. This CDR3 is 15 amino acids long. V lost 5 bases and J lost 6; bases outside the gene matches: 10. CDR3 nucleotides: TGCGCCAGCAGATTACTAGGACAGGGGGTGGATGGCTACACCTTC. This encodes CASRLLGQGVDGYTF.

This chain links TRBV7-6 with TRBJ1-1, with 11 bases that match TRBD1. V shed 1 base, J shed 10 bases, and the junction held 11 bases outside the gene matches. The CDR3 length is 16 residues. CDR1 and CDR2 (germline): SGHVS, FNYEAQ. The CDR3 region is CASSLDTGTGGIGAFF. The CDR3 coding sequence is TGTGCCAGCAGCTTAGATACTGGGACAGGGGGAATCGGAGCTTTCTTT. The full variable domain, in which reference TRBV7-6 and TRBJ1-1 provide the parts outside the CDR3, is GAGVSQSPRYKVTKRGQDVALRCDPISGHVSLYWYRQALGQGPEFLTYFNYEAQQDKSGLPNDRFSAERPEGSISTLTIQRTEQRDSAMYRCASSLDTGTGGIGAFFGQGTRLTVV.

This clone was observed a single time. In nucleotides, the CDR3 is TGTGCCAGCAGCCAAGATTCCAGGTATGGCTACACCTTC. Its protein product is CASSQDSRYGYTF. The rearrangement links TRBV3-1 (or the pseudogene TRBV3-2) to TRBJ1-2; the D is unclear. The CDR3 runs to 13 residues. Trimming pared 0 bases from V and 5 bases from J, leaving 7 bases between. CDR1 is LGHDT and CDR2 is YNNKEL in the germline V gene (reference sequence).

This clone has more than one count but fewer than ten. V gene TRBV2 combines with J gene TRBJ2-1; 11 bases line up with TRBD2. The germline V gene encodes CDR1 SNHLY and CDR2 FYNNEI. Losses at the gene ends were 6 bases for V and 1 base for J; bases not matched to a gene: 17. The CDR3 extends over 20 amino acids. CDR3 sequence (DNA): TGTGCCAGCAGAGACACAACCGGGACTAGCGGCGTGAGATCCTACAATGAGCAGTTCTTC. Translation: CASRDTTGTSGVRSYNEQFF.

V usage is TRBV29-1 and J usage is TRBJ1-1, with a possible D match to TRBD1 (6 bases). CDR1 and CDR2 (germline): SQVTM, ANQGSEA. V was clipped by 0 bases and J by 3 bases, with 11 bases between them. This CDR3 region has 14 residues. The CDR3 loop reads CSVEDRGADTEAFF. In DNA, the CDR3 is TGCAGCGTTGAAGATCGGGGGGCCGACACTGAAGCTTTCTTT.

The chain uses TRBV15 and TRBJ2-3; D gene ambiguous. The CDR3 contains 15 residues. Germline values: CDR1 LNHNV, CDR2 YYDKDF (reference sequence). Trimming stripped 0 bases from V and 0 bases from J, with 7 bases between. The CDR3 spells CATSRDQLSTDTQYF. For the CDR3, the DNA is TGTGCCACCAGCAGAGATCAGTTAAGCACAGATACGCAGTATTTT.

V and J are TRBV5-1 and TRBJ1-1, with a tentative D call TRBD1 (5 bases). V gave up 4 bases and J gave up 1 base, with 11 bases separating them. Germline V gene lookup returns CDR1 SGHRS and CDR2 YFSETQ. The CDR3 contains 14 residues. The CDR3 DNA sequence: TGCGCCAGCAGCCAGGGACTGACGAACACTGAAGCTTTCTTT. It encodes CASSQGLTNTEAFF.

The chain couples TRBV30 to TRBJ1-1, with 7 nucleotides matching TRBD1. The CDR3 covers 13 residues. The V gene end was trimmed by 3 bases and the J gene end by 4 bases; junction bases not matched to a gene: 5. CDR1 and CDR2 (germline): GTSNPN, SVGIG (reference sequence). Written as DNA, the CDR3 is TGTGCCTGGAGCCCTGGGACAGTCACTGAAGCTTTCTTT. This sequence encodes CAWSPGTVTEAFF.

About this clone: Other DNA sequences in this sample translate to the same CDR3. The chain has TRBV10-3 and TRBJ2-2, with TRBD2 matching 7 bases. V was pared by 4 bases and J by 2 bases, with 1 base of the junction left unmatched. Germline V gene data show CDR1 as ENHRY and CDR2 as SYGVKD. CDR3 length: 14 amino acids. This CDR3 reads CAISGGGNTGELFF. The DNA of the CDR3 is TGTGCCATCAGTGGCGGGGGAAACACCGGGGAGCTGTTTTTT.

The V call is TRBV7-8, the J call TRBJ1-2; maybe TRBD1 (5 bases). Trimming removed 2 bases at V and 1 base at J, with 14 bases between. The germline gives CDR1 SGHVS, CDR2 FQNEAQ. The CDR3 has 16 residues. CDR3 sequence: CASSLLGRGINYGYTF. CDR3 in DNA: TGTGCCAGCAGCTTACTGGGGCGGGGAATTAACTATGGCTACACCTTC.

The chain links TRBV2 to TRBJ2-5; TRBD2 matches at 12 bases. V lost 7 bases and J lost 4; bases outside the gene matches: 7. The length of the CDR3 is 15 residues. Germline lookup yields CDR1 SNHLY and CDR2 FYNNEI. Here the CDR3 DNA reads TGTGCCAGCACCGCTAGCGGGGGGGCCGGAGAGACCCAGTACTTC. It encodes CASTASGGAGETQYF.

This clone was seen once. The chain carries TRBV28 and TRBJ1-5; 7 bases match TRBD1. This CDR3 contains 16 residues. Unmatched junction bases numbered 11, after V lost 3 bases and J lost 6 bases. Germline CDR1 is MDHEN and CDR2 is SYDVKM. The DNA of the CDR3 is TGTGCCAGCAGTTTGAACAGGGGTAAGGGGTCTCAGCCCCAGCATTTT. Translation gives CASSLNRGKGSQPQHF.

This clone was seen a single time. The CDR3 bases are TGTGCCAGCAGCCCCGGGACTACCAATTCGAACACCGGGGAGCTGTTTTTT. It specifies CASSPGTTNSNTGELFF. This sequence joins TRBV5-4 and TRBJ2-2, with TRBD2 matching over 7 bases. Germline V gene sequence: CDR1 SGHNT, CDR2 YYREEE (reference sequence). Germline trimming cut 4 bases from V and 0 bases from J; bases unmatched to any gene: 9. There are 17 residues in the CDR3.

CDR3 in DNA: TGTGCCAGCAGCGAGGGAGGGGCGGTCGGCTACACCTTC. Encoded protein: CASSEGGAVGYTF. The J gene is TRBJ1-2, the V gene TRBV7-9, with a weak D call TRBD1 (5 bases). This CDR3 is 13 amino acids long. The germline CDR1 and CDR2 sequences are SEHNR and FQNEAQ (reference sequence). V gave up 5 bases and J gave up 8 bases, with 15 bases separating them.